The sequence of this T cell receptor (beta chain) was determined in a study of CD4 T cells in relation to SARS-CoV-2 and coronaviruses. Overall study context: Convalescent donors were aged about 20 to 80, with median roughly 38 years. Crossreactive spike epitopes shared across donors were mapped to their HLA restriction.

Libraries were prepared by immunoSEQ multiplex PCR; TCRdb keeps only in-frame clonotypes and omits some of them. The sample carries 35,000 to 40,000 clones, roughly 90% recorded once. The CDR3 has 13 residues. Between the trimmed V and J ends, which lost 3 bases and 4 bases, there was a span of 7 bases. Germline loops: CDR1 SGHTA, CDR2 FQGTGA. This chain joins TRBV7-3 and TRBJ1-3, with no clear D. Sequencing input: memory CD4+ T cells from PBMCs. The sequence came from an adult with COVID-19. The CDR3 sequence: CASSFRPGNTIYF. DNA for the CDR3: TGTGCCAGCAGCTTTAGACCGGGAAACACCATATATTTT.